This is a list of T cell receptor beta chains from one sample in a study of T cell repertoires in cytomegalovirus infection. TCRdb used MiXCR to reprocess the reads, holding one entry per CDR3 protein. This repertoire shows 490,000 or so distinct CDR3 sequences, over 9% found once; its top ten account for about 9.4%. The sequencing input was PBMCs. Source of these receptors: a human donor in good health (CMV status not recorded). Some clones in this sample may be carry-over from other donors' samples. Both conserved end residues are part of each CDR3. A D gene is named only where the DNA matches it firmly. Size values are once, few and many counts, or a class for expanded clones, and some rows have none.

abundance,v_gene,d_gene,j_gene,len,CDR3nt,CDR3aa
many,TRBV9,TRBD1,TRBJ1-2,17,TGTGCCAGCAGCTCAAAGAAGGACAGGGGACGGGTGGATGGCTACACCTTC,CASSSKKDRGRVDGYTF
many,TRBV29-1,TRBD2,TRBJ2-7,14,TGCAGCGTTGAAGAACTAGCGGGAGGGCTCGAGCAGTACTTC,CSVEELAGGLEQYF
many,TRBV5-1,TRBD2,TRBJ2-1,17,TGCGCCAGCAGCTTATCAACCACTAGCGGGAAGTACAATGAGCAGTTCTTC,CASSLSTTSGKYNEQFF
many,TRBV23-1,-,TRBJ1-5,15,TGCGCCAGCAGTCAACACCGGACTCGCAATCAGCCCCAGCATTTT,CASSQHRTRNQPQHF
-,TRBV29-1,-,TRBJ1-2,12,TGCAGCACCCGAAGGGGAAACTATGGCTACACCTTC,CSTRRGNYGYTF
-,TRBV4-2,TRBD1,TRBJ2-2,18,TGTGCCAGCAGCCAGGGTATCTCCGGGACAGGGGGAACCGGGGAGCTGTTTTTT,CASSQGISGTGGTGELFF
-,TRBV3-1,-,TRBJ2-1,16,TGTGCCAGCAGCCAAGATCAGGCGTCAGGTTTATCTGAGCAGTTCTTC,CASSQDQASGLSEQFF
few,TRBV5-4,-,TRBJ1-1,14,TGTGCCAGCAGCTTGCCCCTAATGAACACTGAAGCTTTCTTT,CASSLPLMNTEAFF
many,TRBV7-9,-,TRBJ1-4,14,TGTGCCAGCAGCTTAGGCAGGGAATTTGAAAAACTGTTTTTT,CASSLGREFEKLFF
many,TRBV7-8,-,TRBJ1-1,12,TGTGCCAGCAGCATGCACCGAACTGAAGCTTTCTTT,CASSMHRTEAFF
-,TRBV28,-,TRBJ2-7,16,TGTGCCAGCAGCATGCCCACCCTGCGCCTCTCGCGCGAGCAGTACTTC,CASSMPTLRLSREQYF
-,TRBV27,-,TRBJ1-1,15,TGTGCCAGCAGTTTATCTCCAAGGGGTAACACTGAAGCTTTCTTT,CASSLSPRGNTEAFF
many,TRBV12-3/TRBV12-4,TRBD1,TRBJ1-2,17,TGTGCCAGCAGTAACAGCCGGGACAGGGGGCACAACTATGGCTACACCTTC,CASSNSRDRGHNYGYTF
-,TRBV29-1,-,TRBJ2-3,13,TGCAGCGAACTGACGAGAAGCACAGATACGCAGTATTTT,CSELTRSTDTQYF
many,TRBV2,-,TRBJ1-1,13,TGTGCCAGCAGTGAAACCCGGGGGGCTGAAGCTTTCTTT,CASSETRGAEAFF
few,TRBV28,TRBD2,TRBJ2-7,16,TGTGCCAGCAGTTTGGTTGGTCTAGCGGGTATCTACGAGCAGTACTTC,CASSLVGLAGIYEQYF
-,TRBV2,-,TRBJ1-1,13,TGTGCCAGCAGTGAAGAAACGAGGGGCAGGGCATTCTTT,CASSEETRGRAFF
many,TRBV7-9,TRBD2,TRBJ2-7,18,TGTGCCAGCAGCCGAGACGTGGGACTAGCGAGAAGCTCCTACGAGCAGTACTTC,CASSRDVGLARSSYEQYF
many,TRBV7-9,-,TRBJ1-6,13,TGTGCCAGCAGCTTACGGATCAATTCACCCCTCCACTTT,CASSLRINSPLHF
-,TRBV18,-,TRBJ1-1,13,TGTGCCAGCTCACCACAGCGGGAGACTGAAGCTTTCTTT,CASSPQRETEAFF
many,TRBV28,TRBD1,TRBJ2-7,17,TGTGCCAGCAGTTCCCCAGCCCGGGACAGGAACCCCTACGAGCAGTACTTC,CASSSPARDRNPYEQYF
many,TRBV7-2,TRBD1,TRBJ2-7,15,TGTGCCAGCAGCTCCTCTTTTAGTAGGGGGCAAGAGCAGTACTTC,CASSSSFSRGQEQYF
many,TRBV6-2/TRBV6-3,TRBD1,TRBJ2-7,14,TGTGCCAGCACTTCGACAGGGGGCGGCTACGAGCAGTACTTC,CASTSTGGGYEQYF
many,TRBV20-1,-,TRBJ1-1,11,TGCAGTGCACGGGGGAACACTGAAGCTTTCTTT,CSARGNTEAFF
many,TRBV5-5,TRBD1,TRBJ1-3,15,TGTGCCAGCAGCTTAAGACAGGGAGTATCAGGCACCATATATTTT,CASSLRQGVSGTIYF
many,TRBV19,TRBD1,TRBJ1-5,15,TGTGCCAGTAGTATGGACAGGTATAGCAATCAGCCCCAGCATTTT,CASSMDRYSNQPQHF
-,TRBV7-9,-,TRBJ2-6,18,TGTGCCAGCAGTTTTCAGAAGGGTGGAAGATCTGGGGCCAACGTCCTGACTTTC,CASSFQKGGRSGANVLTF
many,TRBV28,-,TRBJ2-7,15,TGTGCCAGCATCGAACGGGGGACGAGCTCCTACGAGCAGTACTTC,CASIERGTSSYEQYF
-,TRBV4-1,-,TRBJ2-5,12,TGCGCCAGCAGCCCAGCCGGTCAGACCCAGTACTTC,CASSPAGQTQYF
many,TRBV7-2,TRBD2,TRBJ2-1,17,TGTGCCAGCAGCTTATTTGGGACTAGCAGCTGGTACAATGAGCAGTTCTTC,CASSLFGTSSWYNEQFF
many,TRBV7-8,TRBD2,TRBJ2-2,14,TGTGCCAGCAGCAAGACTAGCGGGCCGGGGGAGCTGTTTTTT,CASSKTSGPGELFF
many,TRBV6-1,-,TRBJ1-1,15,TGTGCCAGCAGTCCCCGTCTCAGGCTGAACACTGAAGCTTTCTTT,CASSPRLRLNTEAFF
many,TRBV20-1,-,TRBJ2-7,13,TGCAGTGCTCGGGCTAGGCAGGACTACGAGCAGTACTTC,CSARARQDYEQYF
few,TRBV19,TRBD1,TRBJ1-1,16,TGTGCCAGTAGTCGAGGACTCACAGGGGGAGGAACTGAAGCTTTCTTT,CASSRGLTGGGTEAFF
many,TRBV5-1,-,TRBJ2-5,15,TGCGCCAGCAGCTTTGGCGAGGGGAGCCAAGAGACCCAGTACTTC,CASSFGEGSQETQYF
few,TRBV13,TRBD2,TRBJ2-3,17,TGTGCCAGCAGCCTACCTAGCGGGAGGGTCGGTCAAGATACGCAGTATTTT,CASSLPSGRVGQDTQYF
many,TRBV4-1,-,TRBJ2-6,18,TGCGCCAGCACCTCTGTTGGAGTGGGATCTCCTGGGGCCAACGTCCTGACTTTC,CASTSVGVGSPGANVLTF
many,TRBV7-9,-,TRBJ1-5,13,TGTGCCAGCAGCGAGAATCACCTTAAGCCCCAGCATTTT,CASSENHLKPQHF
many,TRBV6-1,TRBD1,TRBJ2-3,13,TGTGCCAGCTTGACAGGGGGCAAGGATACGCAGTATTTT,CASLTGGKDTQYF
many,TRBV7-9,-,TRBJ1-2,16,TGTGCCAGCAGCTTAGTGTTTGAGGGAGCCGACTATGGCTACACCTTC,CASSLVFEGADYGYTF
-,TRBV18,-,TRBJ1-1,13,TGTGCCAGCTCACCAGACCAAGAGCGCGAAGCTTTCTTT,CASSPDQEREAFF
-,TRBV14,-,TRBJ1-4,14,TGTGCCAGCAGCCACGACTCGCGCGGGGAAAAACTGTTTTTT,CASSHDSRGEKLFF
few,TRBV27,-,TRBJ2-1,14,TGTGCCAGCAGCGAGACAGACGTATACAATGAGCAGTTCTTC,CASSETDVYNEQFF
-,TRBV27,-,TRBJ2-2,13,TGTGCCAGCAGTTTATCCCGGAACGGGGAGCTGTTTTTT,CASSLSRNGELFF
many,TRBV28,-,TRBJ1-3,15,TGTGCCAGCAGTTTAAGGAGAGGAACTGGAAACACCATATATTTT,CASSLRRGTGNTIYF
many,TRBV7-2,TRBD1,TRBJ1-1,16,TGTGCCAGCAGCTTAACTCCAGGGGGCGGGAACACTGAAGCTTTCTTT,CASSLTPGGGNTEAFF
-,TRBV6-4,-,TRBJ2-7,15,TGTGCCAGCAGTGACTCGGAGGTCTCCCCCTACGAGCTGTACTTC,CASSDSEVSPYELYF
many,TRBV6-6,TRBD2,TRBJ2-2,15,TGTGCCAGCAGTTACATTAGCGGGGGGACCGGGGAGCTGTTTTTT,CASSYISGGTGELFF
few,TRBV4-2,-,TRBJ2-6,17,TGTGCCAGCAGCCAAACTCGCACTCGCTCTGGGGCCAACGTCCTGACTTTC,CASSQTRTRSGANVLTF
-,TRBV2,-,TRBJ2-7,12,TGTGCCAGCACCGTGATGACCTACGAGCAGTACTTC,CASTVMTYEQYF
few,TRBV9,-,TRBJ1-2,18,TGTGCCAGCAGCGTAGATGGGGGCACACCGCTACCTAATTATGGCTACACCTTC,CASSVDGGTPLPNYGYTF
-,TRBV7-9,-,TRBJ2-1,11,TGTGCCAGCAGCGTCGACTATTTTCAGTTCTTC,CASSVDYFQFF
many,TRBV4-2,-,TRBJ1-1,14,TGTGCCAGCAGCCCGGTGGAGGCAAACACTGAAGCTTTCTTT,CASSPVEANTEAFF
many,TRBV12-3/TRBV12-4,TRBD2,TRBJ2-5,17,TGTGCCAGCAGCAGCGGGGGGCAACTCTTTCTCCAAGAGACCCAGTACTTC,CASSSGGQLFLQETQYF